A selection of T cell receptor beta chains follows, all from one sample in a study of blood T cell repertoires in COVID-19. TCRdb's copy holds only in-frame clones and misses some; the assay was immunoSEQ multiplex PCR. The sample has 120,000 or so clones, roughly 90% seen once. Sequencing used peripheral blood. The receptors here all came from a man aged 50 to 59 with acute or convalescent COVID-19. The CDR3 runs from the conserved cysteine through the conserved F or W. The D gene is left open where the match is weak. Where a row states a size, it is once, few, many or the class of an expanded clone; other rows omit it.

D: TRBD1; size: once; V: TRBV15; J: TRBJ1-5; CDR3: CATSGRTGSNQPQHF; DNA: TGTGCCACCAGCGGTCGGACAGGGAGCAATCAGCCCCAGCATTTT
D: .; size: .; V: TRBV9; J: TRBJ1-1; CDR3: CASSVAPTTGVRAFF; DNA: TGTGCCAGCAGCGTAGCCCCTACGACAGGAGTTAGGGCTTTCTTT
D: TRBD2; size: .; V: TRBV5-4; J: TRBJ2-1; CDR3: CASSLVRLAGVLGYNEQFF; DNA: TGTGCCAGCAGCTTGGTTCGGCTAGCGGGAGTTTTGGGCTACAATGAGCAGTTCTTC
D: TRBD1; size: .; V: TRBV24-1; J: TRBJ2-3; CDR3: CATSAGTELTDTQYF; DNA: TGTGCCACCAGTGCAGGGACAGAATTGACAGATACGCAGTATTTT
D: .; size: once; V: TRBV19; J: TRBJ2-1; CDR3: CASSIEGGLRYNEQFF; DNA: TGTGCCAGTAGTATAGAGGGGGGGCTCCGATACAATGAGCAGTTCTTC
D: TRBD2; size: .; V: TRBV5-1; J: TRBJ2-2; CDR3: CASSPPGLADTGELFF; DNA: TGCGCCAGCAGCCCTCCGGGACTAGCGGACACCGGGGAGCTGTTTTTT
D: TRBD2; size: .; V: TRBV6-5; J: TRBJ2-7; CDR3: CASSYEPLAGGYEQYF; DNA: TGTGCCAGCAGTTACGAGCCTCTAGCGGGGGGCTACGAGCAGTACTTC
D: .; size: .; V: TRBV30; J: TRBJ1-5; CDR3: CAWSVRSGSQPQHF; DNA: TGTGCCTGGAGTGTCCGGTCGGGAAGTCAGCCCCAGCATTTT
D: .; size: .; V: TRBV21-1; J: TRBJ2-1; CDR3: CASSKGRDPYNEQFF; DNA: TGTGCCAGCAGCAAAGGGAGGGACCCCTACAATGAGCAGTTCTTC
D: TRBD1; size: .; V: TRBV11-2; J: TRBJ2-1; CDR3: CASSLVTGDEQFF; DNA: TGTGCCAGCAGCTTAGTTACAGGGGATGAGCAGTTCTTC
D: TRBD2; size: .; V: TRBV15; J: TRBJ2-1; CDR3: CATSRDYSGITSSYNEQFF; DNA: TGTGCCACCAGCAGAGATTATAGCGGGATCACCTCCTCCTACAATGAGCAGTTCTTC
D: TRBD1; size: .; V: TRBV7-8; J: TRBJ1-2; CDR3: CASSLGQGESSRGYTF; DNA: TGTGCCAGCAGCTTAGGGCAGGGGGAAAGCTCCCGAGGCTACACCTTC
D: TRBD2; size: once; V: TRBV6-6; J: TRBJ2-2; CDR3: CASRTGGNTGELFF; DNA: TGTGCCAGCAGGACGGGAGGGAACACCGGGGAGCTGTTTTTT
D: .; size: .; V: TRBV5-1; J: TRBJ2-1; CDR3: CASSLVGSSYNEQFF; DNA: TGCGCCAGCAGCTTGGTGGGGAGCTCCTACAATGAGCAGTTCTTC
D: TRBD1; size: .; V: TRBV9; J: TRBJ1-6; CDR3: CASSARDRANSPLHF; DNA: TGTGCCAGCAGCGCAAGGGACAGGGCGAATTCACCCCTCCACTTT
D: TRBD1; size: .; V: TRBV18; J: TRBJ2-2; CDR3: CASSLGQHPLSTGELFF; DNA: TGTGCCAGCTCCCTGGGACAGCATCCTTTGAGCACCGGGGAGCTGTTTTTT
D: .; size: .; V: TRBV30; J: TRBJ2-1; CDR3: CAWSLAYEQFF; DNA: TGTGCCTGGAGTTTAGCCTATGAGCAGTTCTTC
D: TRBD2; size: .; V: TRBV9; J: TRBJ2-3; CDR3: CASSPLAGLADTQYF; DNA: TGTGCCAGCAGCCCTCTAGCGGGACTGGCAGATACGCAGTATTTT
D: .; size: .; V: TRBV2; J: TRBJ2-7; CDR3: CASSASGVPYEQYF; DNA: TGTGCCAGCAGTGCGTCGGGAGTTCCCTACGAGCAGTACTTC
D: TRBD2; size: .; V: TRBV11-2; J: TRBJ2-4; CDR3: CASSLVGLALAKNIQYF; DNA: TGTGCCAGCAGCTTAGTTGGACTAGCGCTAGCCAAAAACATTCAGTACTTC
D: .; size: .; V: TRBV7-2; J: TRBJ2-3; CDR3: CASSQGLREDTQYF; DNA: TGTGCCAGCAGCCAGGGACTCAGGGAGGATACGCAGTATTTT
D: .; size: .; V: TRBV9; J: TRBJ2-1; CDR3: CASSVFQNEQFF; DNA: TGTGCCAGCAGCGTATTCCAAAATGAGCAGTTCTTC
D: TRBD1; size: .; V: TRBV29-1; J: TRBJ1-2; CDR3: CSVENRGGYTF; DNA: TGCAGCGTGGAAAACAGGGGTGGCTACACCTTC
D: TRBD2; size: .; V: TRBV18; J: TRBJ2-7; CDR3: CASSPPGLASHEQYF; DNA: TGTGCCAGCTCACCACCGGGACTAGCTTCCCACGAGCAGTACTTC
D: .; size: once; V: TRBV3-1/TRBV3-2; J: TRBJ2-7; CDR3: CASSLYRAGEQYF; DNA: TGTGCCAGCAGCCTATACAGGGCGGGCGAGCAGTACTTC
D: .; size: .; V: TRBV6-5; J: TRBJ1-2; CDR3: CASSPLTANYGYTF; DNA: TGTGCCAGCAGCCCGCTGACAGCTAACTATGGCTACACCTTC
D: TRBD1; size: .; V: TRBV4-1; J: TRBJ1-5; CDR3: CASSQVDRDHQPQHF; DNA: TGCGCCAGCAGCCAAGTCGACAGGGACCATCAGCCCCAGCATTTT
D: .; size: once; V: TRBV6-1; J: TRBJ2-6; CDR3: CASSEALTAFEAGANVLTF; DNA: TGTGCCAGCAGTGAAGCGCTGACAGCCTTTGAGGCTGGGGCCAACGTCCTGACTTTC
D: .; size: .; V: TRBV7-9; J: TRBJ1-5; CDR3: CASSASGASQPQHF; DNA: TGTGCCAGCAGCGCGAGCGGGGCGAGTCAGCCCCAGCATTTT
D: .; size: once; V: TRBV5-1; J: TRBJ2-2; CDR3: CASSPIPGGELFF; DNA: TGCGCCAGCAGCCCTATACCGGGCGGGGAGCTGTTTTTT
D: TRBD2; size: .; V: TRBV6-2/TRBV6-3; J: TRBJ2-7; CDR3: CASSYSAGTSASEQYF; DNA: TGTGCCAGCAGTTACTCAGCCGGGACTAGCGCTTCCGAGCAGTACTTC
D: .; size: .; V: TRBV24-1; J: TRBJ2-1; CDR3: CATSDRGVRNEQFF; DNA: TGTGCCACCAGTGATCGGGGTGTGAGGAATGAGCAGTTCTTC
D: TRBD1; size: .; V: TRBV27; J: TRBJ2-7; CDR3: CASSYRRTGYEQYF; DNA: TGTGCCAGCAGTTACCGTCGGACAGGGTACGAGCAGTACTTC
D: TRBD2; size: .; V: TRBV19; J: TRBJ2-5; CDR3: CASSVREGSGSRETQYF; DNA: TGTGCCAGTAGTGTCAGGGAGGGTAGCGGGAGTCGGGAGACCCAGTACTTC
D: TRBD1; size: .; V: TRBV3-1/TRBV3-2; J: TRBJ2-2; CDR3: CASRTDLGQGANTGELFF; DNA: TGTGCCAGCAGAACAGATCTGGGACAGGGGGCGAACACCGGGGAGCTGTTTTTT
D: TRBD2; size: once; V: TRBV19; J: TRBJ2-3; CDR3: CASSPRTSGTSTDTQYF; DNA: TGTGCCAGTAGTCCCCGGACTAGCGGTACTAGCACAGATACGCAGTATTTT
D: .; size: .; V: TRBV6-2/TRBV6-3; J: TRBJ2-1; CDR3: CASSYSAQAKQFF; DNA: TGTGCCAGCAGTTACTCTGCGCAGGCAAAGCAGTTCTTC
D: .; size: .; V: TRBV30; J: TRBJ2-5; CDR3: CAWRTGETQYF; DNA: TGTGCCTGGAGAACAGGAGAGACCCAGTACTTC
D: TRBD1; size: once; V: TRBV18; J: TRBJ2-7; CDR3: CASSPEQGADYEQYF; DNA: TGTGCCAGCTCACCAGAACAGGGGGCCGATTACGAGCAGTACTTC
D: TRBD1; size: once; V: TRBV6-5; J: TRBJ1-2; CDR3: CASSYGTGQDNYGYTF; DNA: TGTGCCAGCAGTTACGGGACAGGCCAAGATAACTATGGCTACACCTTC
D: TRBD2; size: few; V: TRBV29-1; J: TRBJ2-3; CDR3: CSVEDPGLASTDTQYF; DNA: TGCAGCGTTGAAGACCCGGGACTAGCTAGCACAGATACGCAGTATTTT
D: TRBD2; size: .; V: TRBV24-1; J: TRBJ2-1; CDR3: CATSDASGRNGQSYNEQFF; DNA: TGTGCCACCAGTGATGCTAGCGGGAGAAACGGGCAATCCTACAATGAGCAGTTCTTC
D: .; size: .; V: TRBV5-4; J: TRBJ2-5; CDR3: CASSLAGSWETQYF; DNA: TGTGCCAGCAGCTTGGCGGGGTCGTGGGAGACCCAGTACTTC
D: TRBD1; size: .; V: TRBV6-1; J: TRBJ1-2; CDR3: CASSEVQGAGGYTF; DNA: TGTGCCAGCAGTGAAGTGCAGGGGGCAGGTGGCTACACCTTC
D: .; size: .; V: TRBV11-1; J: TRBJ1-1; CDR3: CASRPRMTPEAFF; DNA: TGTGCCAGCAGACCACGAATGACACCTGAAGCTTTCTTT
D: .; size: .; V: TRBV5-1; J: TRBJ1-1; CDR3: CASSLEPVMNTEAFF; DNA: TGCGCCAGCAGCTTGGAACCAGTCATGAACACTGAAGCTTTCTTT
D: .; size: once; V: TRBV13; J: TRBJ2-7; CDR3: CASSSYSLGHEQYF; DNA: TGTGCCAGCAGCTCATATTCACTAGGCCACGAGCAGTACTTC
D: .; size: .; V: TRBV4-3; J: TRBJ1-4; CDR3: CASSPKGGGFYEKLFF; DNA: TGCGCCAGCAGCCCCAAGGGAGGGGGATTCTATGAAAAACTGTTTTTT
D: .; size: .; V: TRBV19; J: TRBJ2-2; CDR3: CASSISYRANTGELFF; DNA: TGTGCCAGTAGTATAAGCTACAGGGCGAACACCGGGGAGCTGTTTTTT
D: TRBD2; size: .; V: TRBV7-9; J: TRBJ2-1; CDR3: CASSSSGRANNEQFF; DNA: TGTGCCAGCAGCTCTAGCGGGAGGGCGAACAATGAGCAGTTCTTC
D: .; size: .; V: TRBV21-1; J: TRBJ2-7; CDR3: CASLPDSLNSYEQYF; DNA: TGTGCCAGTCTACCAGACAGCCTAAACTCCTACGAGCAGTACTTC
D: TRBD2; size: .; V: TRBV19; J: TRBJ2-5; CDR3: CASSTSGTPETQYF; DNA: TGTGCCAGTAGTACTAGCGGGACTCCGGAGACCCAGTACTTC
D: .; size: .; V: TRBV6-5; J: TRBJ2-2; CDR3: CASSPLGLNTGELFF; DNA: TGTGCCAGCAGTCCTCTGGGACTGAACACCGGGGAGCTGTTTTTT
D: TRBD1; size: .; V: TRBV6-6; J: TRBJ1-1; CDR3: CASSERLQGGTEAFF; DNA: TGTGCCAGCAGCGAGAGATTACAGGGGGGCACTGAAGCTTTCTTT
D: .; size: .; V: TRBV3-1/TRBV3-2; J: TRBJ2-2; CDR3: CASSRTRAGTKPRNTGELFF; DNA: TGTGCCAGCAGCCGCACCCGCGCGGGCACGAAGCCTCGAAACACCGGGGAGCTGTTTTTT
D: .; size: once; V: TRBV18; J: TRBJ1-5; CDR3: CASSPGVNQPQHF; DNA: TGTGCCAGCTCTCCGGGAGTCAATCAGCCCCAGCATTTT